Shown below are 9 T cell receptor beta chains from a single sample sequenced in a study of neurological immune-mediated disorders. A single record per CDR3 protein comes from TCRdb applying MiXCR to the 5' RACE reads. The data show tens of thousands of distinct CDR3 sequences, 4% seen once. The specimen was CD4+ T cells from blood. These receptors all come from a woman aged 40 to 49 with multiple sclerosis.

Many counts were recorded for this clonotype. This chain uses TRBV5-1 with TRBJ1-1; weak D call: TRBD1 (5 bases). V was pared by 4 bases and J by 7 bases, with 23 bases between. Germline V gene sequence: CDR1 SGHRS, CDR2 YFSETQ. This CDR3 has 16 residues. CDR3 in DNA: TGCGCCAGCAGCCAAAGGACGGTTGTGGGGGTAGGTGAAGCTTTCTTT. Translation: CASSQRTVVGVGEAFF.

A note on this clonotype: The junction does not match germline at one end; this may be a read error. The gene calls are TRBV20-1 and TRBJ2-7, with TRBD1 matching 8 bases. There are 15 residues in the CDR3. Per germline, CDR1 DFQATT and CDR2 SNEGSKA (reference sequence). CDR3 sequence reads: CSAGETRTGSYEQYF. Here the CDR3 DNA reads TGCAGTGCTGGAGAGACTCGGACAGGGTCCTACGAGCAGTACTTC.

There are many counts of this clonotype. This sequence joins TRBV5-4 and TRBJ2-3, with TRBD1 matching over 8 bases. The CDR3 covers 15 residues. CDR1 and CDR2 (germline): SGHNT, YYREEE (reference sequence). Germline trimming cut 4 bases from V and 5 bases from J; bases unmatched to any gene: 9. The CDR3 sequence: CASSPGTGFRDTQYF. In DNA form, the CDR3 reads TGTGCCAGCAGCCCCGGGACAGGCTTTAGAGATACGCAGTATTTT.

The chain uses TRBV3-1 and TRBJ1-1; possibly TRBD1 for D (5 bases). The V end was cut by 3 bases, the J end by 0 bases, with 8 bases between. The CDR3 consists of 14 residues. Per germline, CDR1 LGHDT and CDR2 YNNKEL (reference sequence). CDR3 in DNA: TGTGCCAGCAGCCAGGAGGGGTTGAACACTGAAGCTTTCTTT. It translates to CASSQEGLNTEAFF.

This clonotype appeared many times. This sequence joins TRBV7-9 and TRBJ1-6; 9 bases align to TRBD1. Trimming cost V 3 bases and J 9 bases; bases outside gene matches: 6. CDR1 SEHNR and CDR2 FQNEAQ come from the germline V gene (reference sequence). This CDR3 comprises 15 residues. The CDR3 here is CASSFLQGASSPLHF. In nucleotides, the CDR3 is TGTGCCAGCAGCTTCCTACAGGGGGCGAGTTCACCCCTCCACTTT.

This clonotype was seen at least ten times. The CDR3 coding sequence is TGCGCCAGCAGCCAGGGAGCGGTTGGGGAGACCCAGTACTTC. Translating gives CASSQGAVGETQYF. The genes are TRBV4-1 and TRBJ2-5, with TRBD2 as a possible D gene (5 bases). The CDR3 sequence is 14 residues long. The germline CDR1 and CDR2 sequences are MGHRA and YSYEKL. V dropped 3 bases and J dropped 5 bases, with 13 bases sitting between them.

In this sample, this clonotype turned up many times. V is TRBV7-9 and J is TRBJ1-1; 9 nucleotides agree with TRBD1. V gave up 4 bases and J gave up 3 bases; unmatched junction bases: 9. The CDR3 is 16 amino acids. Germline CDR1 reads SEHNR; CDR2 reads FQNEAQ (reference sequence). CDR3 amino acids: CASSYDGTGYYTEAFF. The CDR3 DNA reads as TGTGCCAGCAGCTATGACGGGACAGGGTATTACACTGAAGCTTTCTTT.

This clonotype was seen many times. The chain links TRBV6-6 to TRBJ1-1, with D tentatively TRBD1 (5 bases). Germline V gene sequence: CDR1 MNHNY, CDR2 SVGAGI (reference sequence). This CDR3 contains 17 residues. Trimming left V 7 bases short and J 2 bases short, with 23 bases between. Here the CDR3 reads CASTVYAGRIENTEAFF. Here the CDR3 DNA reads TGTGCCAGCACCGTTTACGCAGGGCGGATAGAAAACACTGAAGCTTTCTTT.

This clonotype was counted many times. The CDR3 DNA sequence: TGTGCCAGCAGCGAGAGTGGGGTCGAGACCCAGTACTTC. Translation gives CASSESGVETQYF. V is TRBV11-2 and J is TRBJ2-5; D not resolved. The germline V gene has CDR1 SGHAT and CDR2 FQNNGV. The CDR3 sequence is 13 residues long. V was clipped by 5 bases and J by 5 bases, with 12 bases between them.